These 19 T cell receptor beta chains share one sample of origin, sequenced in a study of CD8 T cells in cerebrospinal fluid in Alzheimer's disease. TCRdb processed the 10x single-cell sequencing reads again and assigns one entry to each CDR3 protein, with no DNA. Here the sample table reports over a thousand distinct CDR3 sequences. Material: cerebrospinal fluid. Source of these receptors: a human donor in good health.

Frequency places this clonotype as medium-sized. The chain couples TRBV30 to TRBJ2-1; TCRdb lists TRBD2, though no DNA is available to test this call. Germline loops: CDR1 GTSNPN, CDR2 SVGIG (reference sequence). The CDR3 loop spans 17 amino acids. CDR3 sequence: CAWSVPRLAGGYNEQFF.

By frequency, this clonotype is medium-sized. The V call is TRBV6-2 or TRBV6-3, the J call TRBJ2-5. In germline, CDR1 is MNHEY, CDR2 SVGEGT. The CDR3 runs to 12 residues. The chain's CDR3 is CASSHNLKTQYF.

This clonotype shows up as medium-sized by frequency. V is TRBV7-3 and J is TRBJ2-1. The CDR3 spans 15 residues. CDR1 and CDR2 (germline): SGHTA, FQGTGA. The CDR3 is CASSPDGGSYNEQFF.

Frequency places this clonotype as medium-sized (0.01 to 0.1%). J is TRBJ1-5 and V is TRBV19; TCRdb names TRBD1, which stays unverified in the absence of DNA. Germline V gene sequence: CDR1 LNHDA, CDR2 SQIVND (reference sequence). This CDR3 has 13 residues. CDR3 region: CASSRQGGQPQHF.

By frequency, this clonotype is medium-sized (0.01 to 0.1%). The chain couples TRBV7-2 to TRBJ2-7; TCRdb selects TRBD2, and the lack of DNA leaves this call unchecked. Germline V gene sequence: CDR1 SGHTA, CDR2 FQGNSA. The CDR3 has 14 amino acids. The CDR3 is CASSLVGRDYEQYF. Drawing the rest from reference TRBV7-2 and TRBJ2-7, the complete variable domain is GAGVSQSPSNKVTEKGKDVELRCDPISGHTALYWYRQSLGQGLEFLIYFQGNSAPDKSGLPSDRFSAERTGGSVSTLTIQRTQQEDSAVYLCASSLVGRDYEQYFGPGTRLTVT.

By frequency, this clonotype registers large. The chain joins TRBV20-1 to TRBJ2-3; TCRdb picks TRBD2, but there is no DNA to check that call. The germline V gene has CDR1 DFQATT and CDR2 SNEGSKA (reference sequence). The CDR3 sequence is 17 residues long. The CDR3 protein is CSARDILRLAGADTQYF.

The gene calls are TRBV19 and TRBJ1-1; TCRdb's D call of TRBD1 is untestable without DNA. The germline V gene has CDR1 LNHDA and CDR2 SQIVND (reference sequence). There are 14 residues in the CDR3. The CDR3 region is CASSIRRDLAEAFF.

This clonotype shows up as large by frequency. The rearrangement links TRBV28 to TRBJ2-5; TCRdb proposes TRBD1, but this gene call is untestable without DNA. The CDR3 is 15 residues long. Looked up from germline, CDR1 is MDHEN and CDR2 is SYDVKM. The CDR3 sequence: CASSFETAPGGTQYF. Filled out from reference TRBV28 and TRBJ2-5, the complete variable domain reads DVKVTQSSRYLVKRTGEKVFLECVQDMDHENMFWYRQDPGLGLRLIYFSYDVKMKEKGDIPEGYSVSREKKERFSLILESASTNQTSMYLCASSFETAPGGTQYFGPGTRLLVL.

This clonotype is identified as medium-sized (0.01 to 0.1%) from frequency. The V gene is TRBV12-3 or TRBV12-4, the J gene TRBJ1-1; TCRdb names TRBD1, which stays unverified in the absence of DNA. The CDR3 is made up of 15 amino acids. The CDR3 sequence: CASSLSQGVRAEAFF.

By frequency, this clonotype is large (0.1 to 1%). The J gene is TRBJ2-3, the V gene TRBV20-1; TCRdb reports TRBD1, a call that lacks DNA to check it against. From germline, CDR1 is DFQATT and CDR2 SNEGSKA (reference sequence). This CDR3 has 15 residues. The CDR3 sequence is CSAREGQGNADTQYF.

This clonotype is labeled large (0.1 to 1%) based on frequency. The chain joins TRBV3-1 to TRBJ2-7; TCRdb's D call of TRBD1 is untestable without DNA. Per germline, CDR1 LGHDT and CDR2 YNNKEL (reference sequence). The CDR3 has 14 amino acids. The CDR3 spells CASSQPDRIYEQYF.

By frequency, this clonotype is large. V is TRBV7-2 and J is TRBJ2-2; without DNA, the TCRdb call of TRBD2 cannot be checked. Looked up from germline, CDR1 is SGHTA and CDR2 is FQGNSA. The CDR3 spans 18 residues. The CDR3 is CASRYGTSGGPNTGELFF.

This clonotype is called medium-sized based on its frequency. The chain has TRBV7-8 and TRBJ2-6. CDR1 is SGHVS and CDR2 is FQNEAQ in the germline V gene. The CDR3 contains 14 residues. This chain's CDR3 is CASSSGSGANVLTF.

By frequency, this clonotype is medium-sized. The rearrangement links TRBV9 to TRBJ2-3; the TCRdb D gene call, TRBD1, has no DNA to confirm it. The germline V gene encodes CDR1 SGDLS and CDR2 YYNGEE. This CDR3 comprises 14 residues. The chain's CDR3 is CASSLVGGTDTQYF.

Frequency places this clonotype as large (0.1 to 1%). The chain combines TRBV7-3 with TRBJ2-1; no DNA is available, so the TRBD2 call from TCRdb remains unchecked. Per germline, CDR1 SGHTA and CDR2 FQGTGA. This CDR3 is 15 amino acids long. The CDR3: CASSRGTSGATEQFF.

By frequency, this clonotype registers medium-sized (0.01 to 0.1%). This chain connects TRBV7-3 to TRBJ1-6; there is no DNA to check the TCRdb D call of TRBD1. CDR1 and CDR2 (germline): SGHTA, FQGTGA. CDR3 size: 13 residues. The CDR3 protein is CASSLGQGAPLHF.

Measured by frequency, this clonotype is medium-sized. The chain uses TRBV5-1 and TRBJ1-1. This CDR3 has 14 amino acids. Germline values: CDR1 SGHRS, CDR2 YFSETQ. The CDR3 loop reads CASSFSQGAGEAFF.

Its frequency marks this clonotype as medium-sized. The rearrangement uses TRBV12-3 or TRBV12-4 and TRBJ1-5. The CDR3 has 12 amino acids. The CDR3 is CASSFSNQPQHF.

Judged by frequency, this clonotype is medium-sized. The chain employs TRBV28 and TRBJ1-6. Germline CDR1 and CDR2: MDHEN and SYDVKM. The CDR3 is 17 amino acids. Here the CDR3 reads CASSFWRETSYNSPLHF.